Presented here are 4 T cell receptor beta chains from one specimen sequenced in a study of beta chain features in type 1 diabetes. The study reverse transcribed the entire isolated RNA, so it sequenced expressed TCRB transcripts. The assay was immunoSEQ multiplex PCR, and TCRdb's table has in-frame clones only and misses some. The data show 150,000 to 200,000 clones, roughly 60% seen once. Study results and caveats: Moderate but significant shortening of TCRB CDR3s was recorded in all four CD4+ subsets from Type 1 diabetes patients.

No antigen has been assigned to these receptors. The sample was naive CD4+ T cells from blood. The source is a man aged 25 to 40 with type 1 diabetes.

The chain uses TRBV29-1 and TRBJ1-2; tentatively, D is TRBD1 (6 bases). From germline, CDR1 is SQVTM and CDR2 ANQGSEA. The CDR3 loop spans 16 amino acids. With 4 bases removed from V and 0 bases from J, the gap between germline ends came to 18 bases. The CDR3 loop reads CSVVMDSPLANYGYTF. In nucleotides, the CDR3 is TGCAGCGTTGTTATGGACAGCCCCTTAGCTAACTATGGCTACACCTTC.

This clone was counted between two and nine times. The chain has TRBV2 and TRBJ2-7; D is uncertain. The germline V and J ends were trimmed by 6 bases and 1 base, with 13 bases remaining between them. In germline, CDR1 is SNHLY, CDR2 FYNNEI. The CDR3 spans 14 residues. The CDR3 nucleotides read TGTGCCAGCAGATTCCTCGAAAGTTCCTACGAGCAGTACTTC. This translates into CASRFLESSYEQYF.

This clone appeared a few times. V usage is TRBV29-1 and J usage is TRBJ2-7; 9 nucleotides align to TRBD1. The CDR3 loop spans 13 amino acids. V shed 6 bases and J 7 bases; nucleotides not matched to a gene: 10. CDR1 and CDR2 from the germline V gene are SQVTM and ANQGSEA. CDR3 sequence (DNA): TGCAGCGTGGGAAGGGACAGGGTCGAGGAGCAGTACTTC. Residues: CSVGRDRVEEQYF.

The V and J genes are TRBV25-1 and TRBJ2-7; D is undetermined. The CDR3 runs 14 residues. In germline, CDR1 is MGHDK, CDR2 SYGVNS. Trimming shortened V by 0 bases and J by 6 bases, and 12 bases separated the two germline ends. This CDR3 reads CASSEYGHDGEQYF. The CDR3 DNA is TGTGCCAGCAGTGAATATGGGCACGATGGCGAGCAGTACTTC.